This paragraph covers one T cell receptor beta chain sequence. The sample originates from a study of blood T cell repertoires in COVID-19. Study summary: Spain, Italy and the United States supplied samples that represented acute and convalescent COVID-19. The analysed material was cDNA or gDNA that came from T cells, B-cell-depleted T cells, or PBMCs.

Methods used by the authors: Amplification of reference gene primers provided the estimated nucleated cell counts. Profiling relied on immunoSEQ multiplex PCR, and the TCRdb table lists in-frame clones only, not all of them. V and J calls plus clone size are reproduced from that table; the DNA served to infer D and trimming. The table records roughly 160,000 clones, about 86% of them present only once. Germline CDR1 is LNHDA and CDR2 is SQIVND (reference sequence). The trim removed 7 bases at V and 5 bases at J, leaving 6 bases unmatched. This CDR3 comprises 13 residues. The rearrangement uses TRBV19 and TRBJ2-5, with 8 positions matching TRBD1. Material: peripheral blood. The sequence was collected from a man aged 50-59 years with active or convalescent COVID-19. This CDR3 reads CASTPDRAETQYF. The DNA of the CDR3 is TGTGCCAGTACCCCGGACAGGGCGGAGACCCAGTACTTC.